This T cell receptor beta chain was sequenced for a study of long-term antiretroviral therapy in people with HIV. The study's findings and limits: Spans of CDR3 length were tighter for HIV repertoires than for controls.

As concerns this clone: Its cognate antigen is unknown.

The V gene's germline CDR1 is GTSNPN and CDR2 SVGIG (reference sequence). This CDR3 region has 18 residues. J lost 5 bases, V lost 2 bases, and 14 bases had no gene match. Samples were assayed with immunoSEQ v3.0 at survey level. Repertoires were generated with immunoSEQ multiplex PCR, while TCRdb's copy carries only in-frame clones and drops some. The profile shows 30,000 or so clones, around 82% of them singletons. Each donor provided at least one pre-ART PBMC sample and at least two post-ART PBMC samples. The source was unsorted PBMCs, collected 3 years after starting antiretroviral therapy. The TCR was taken from a man aged 35-49 years with HIV. The chain has TRBV30 and TRBJ2-3; the match to TRBD1 covers 12 bases. The CDR3 DNA sequence: TGTGCCTGGAGTAGGGGACAGGGGGCGATTCAGGCGGTAGATACGCAGTATTTT. Its translation: CAWSRGQGAIQAVDTQYF.